This record covers a single T cell receptor (beta chain). RNA amounts of about 0.5 to 1 ug underwent reverse transcription with random hexamers. TCRdb reprocessed the immunoSEQ multiplex PCR reads with MiXCR, giving one entry per CDR3 protein. In the table there are approximately 100,000 distinct CDR3 sequences, roughly 91% of which are singletons. The sample comes from a study of CD8 T cells in Susac syndrome. The CDR3 runs to 14 residues. CDR1 DFQATT and CDR2 SNEGSKA come from the germline V gene (reference sequence). V lost 0 bases and J lost 1, with 9 bases in between. The chain is built from TRBV20-1 and TRBJ1-1, with D tentatively TRBD1 (5 bases). The sequence came from a human donor in good health. The sequenced material came from CD4+ T cells from PBMCs. This CDR3 is CSARDRGRNTEAFF. The CDR3 DNA is TGCAGTGCTAGAGACCGGGGCAGGAACACTGAAGCTTTCTTT.